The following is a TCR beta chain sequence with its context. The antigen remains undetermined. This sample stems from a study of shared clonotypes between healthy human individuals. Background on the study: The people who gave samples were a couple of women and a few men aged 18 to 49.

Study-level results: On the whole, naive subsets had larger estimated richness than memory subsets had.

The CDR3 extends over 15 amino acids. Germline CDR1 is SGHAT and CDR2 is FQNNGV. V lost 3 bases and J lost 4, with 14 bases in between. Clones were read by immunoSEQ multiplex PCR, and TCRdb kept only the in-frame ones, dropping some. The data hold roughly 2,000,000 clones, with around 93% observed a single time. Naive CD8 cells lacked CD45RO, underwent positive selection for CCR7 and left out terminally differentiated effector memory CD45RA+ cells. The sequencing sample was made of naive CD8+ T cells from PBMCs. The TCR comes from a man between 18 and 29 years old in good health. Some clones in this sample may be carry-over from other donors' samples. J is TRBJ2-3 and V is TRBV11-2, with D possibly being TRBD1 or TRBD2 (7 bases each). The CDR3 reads CASSFWEGAPDTQYF. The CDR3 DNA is TGTGCCAGCAGCTTTTGGGAGGGGGCTCCAGATACGCAGTATTTT.